Sequencing of this T cell receptor beta chain was carried out in a study of blood T cell repertoires in COVID-19 (dated by TCRdb to the early 2020s). Study-level background: Collaborator samples came from the United States, Italy and Spain and covered acute and convalescent phases of COVID-19. The material from the prospective study consisted of cDNA or gDNA derived from T cells, B-cell-depleted T cells, or PBMCs. The dataset comprised deeply sampled blood TCRbeta repertoires from subjects exposed to, actively infected with, or recovered from COVID-19. A freely available public database, intended as a resource for researchers studying the immune response to SARS-CoV-2, is where the repertoires were released. The samples were drawn from two sources: the first 160 participants of the ongoing ImmuneRACE study, and 1,000 to 1,500 subjects contributed by 6 global collaborators. Sample metadata almost always included a de-identified subject ID, COVID-19 status, age in years and sex. Where available, HLA class I and class II types were taken from metadata supplied by the sample provider and were not determined by assay-based typing.

Here is what the overall study found, with its caveats: The quantity of clinical and demographic metadata differed by source and by participant and was supplied without curation.

In Seattle, one collaborating source enrolled patients while the infection was active and tracked those patients longitudinally over the course of disease. The collaborating institutions used their own protocols to collect whole blood in K2EDTA tubes. For TCRbeta analysis, collaborators shipped samples as frozen whole blood, isolated PBMCs, or DNA extracted from either of those sample types. CDR1 and CDR2 were assigned from the germline V gene (reference sequence) as GTSNPN and SVGIG. Relative to germline, V is missing 1 base and J is missing 5 bases, with 4 bases of the junction outside any gene match. Spanning cysteine to phenylalanine, the CDR3 consists of 13 amino acids. The DNA shown is the 39-base CDR3, in frame from base 1. As to this clone: No cognate antigen has been identified for it. No much larger clone is present one base from it, and per-base qualities are unavailable.

TCRbeta CDR3 regions were amplified from genomic DNA using the immunoSEQ Assay, a bias-controlled multiplex PCR. In the authors' own workflow: Within the assay, amplification of reference gene primers was used to estimate how many nucleated cells each sample contained. To quantify the absolute abundance of each unique TCRbeta CDR3 rearrangement, sequence reads were collapsed and filtered. For each sample, productive Simpson clonality was calculated as the square root of Simpson's diversity index across productive rearrangements. Imported from immuneACCESS, the table was reduced by TCRdb to in-frame sequences with V and J called. These copies leave out some clones; in studies compared against another copy, an unresolved V gene accounts for under half, and the cause of the remainder is not known. Clonal size and the V and J genes are those of that table, whereas D and trimming came from the DNA. Recorded for this sample are around 230,000 clones; 65% to 90% of them occurred a single time. The leading ten clones occupy 11% of the sample.

Sequencing input: peripheral blood. The chain couples TRBV30 to TRBJ2-7; 8 junctional bases match TRBD2. This TCR was sampled from a man aged 50 or older with COVID-19, enrolled during active disease. The CDR3 protein sequence reads: CAWSAGGVNEQYF. The sequence in DNA is TGTGCCTGGAGTGCGGGGGGGGTCAACGAGCAGTACTTC.